One T cell receptor (beta chain) is described in this entry. Antigen unknown. Its ends do not fully match the called genes, so a read error is possible. Germline assignment: CDR1 KGHSH and CDR2 LQKENI. The CDR3 is 14 amino acids. This sample was included in a study of shared clonotypes between healthy human individuals. Study-level points and caveats: Naive CD4 clonotypes overlapped across a handful of donors at around 4.8%. A reduction in generation probabilities was seen for non-shared clonotypes relative to those shared by all four donors.

Measured with immunoSEQ multiplex PCR; TCRdb has only the in-frame clones, and not every one. The data hold approximately 1,500,000 clones, with around 97% observed a single time. The clonotype comes from a man in his thirties or forties in good health. The source material was naive CD4+ T cells sorted from blood. Subset given: CD45RA+ positively selected. The chain combines TRBV18 with TRBJ2-3; D uncertain. The CDR3, as DNA: TGTGCCAGCTCACCAAAGGGAAGTACAGATATGCAGTATTTT. It specifies CASSPKGSTDMQYF.